One and the same sample provided the 14 T cell receptor beta chains below, sequenced in a study of CD8+CD57+ T cells in acquired aplastic anemia. Whoever was chosen for sequencing had shown CD8+CD57+ cell expansion by flow cytometry. It was genomic DNA that served as the template for profiling TCR beta VDJ and CDR3. TCRdb reanalysed the reads using MiXCR and keeps one entry per CDR3 protein. The table lists about 98,000 distinct CDR3 sequences, about 67% of them singletons. What was sequenced was sorted CD4+, CD8+, or CD8+CD57+ T cells (not recorded which) from PBMCs. The receptor source for this set is a human donor with aplastic anemia.

J is TRBJ1-1 and V is TRBV6-5, with 7 positions matching TRBD1. V was clipped by 2 bases and J by 7 bases; unmatched bases: 7. The CDR3 loop spans 14 amino acids. In germline, CDR1 is MNHEY, CDR2 SVGAGI. In nucleotides, the CDR3 is TGTGCCAGCAGTTACCTTGGGACAGATGTTGAAGCTTTCTTT. Amino acid sequence: CASSYLGTDVEAFF.

J is TRBJ2-3 and V is TRBV2, with D perhaps matching TRBD1 (5 bases). V gave up 3 bases and J gave up 0 bases, with 7 bases separating them. Per the germline V gene, CDR1 is SNHLY and CDR2 is FYNNEI. This CDR3 is built from 14 residues. The CDR3 loop is CASSDAGSTDTQYF. CDR3 sequence (DNA): TGTGCCAGCAGTGACGCAGGGAGCACAGATACGCAGTATTTT. Variable domain in full (rest from reference TRBV2 and TRBJ2-3): EPEVTQTPSHQVTQMGQEVILRCVPISNHLYFYWYRQILGQKVEFLVSFYNNEISEKSEIFDDQFSVERPDGSNFTLKIRSTKLEDSAMYFCASSDAGSTDTQYFGPGTRLTVL.

The chain recombines TRBV2 with TRBJ2-3, with TRBD1 identical over 8 bases. CDR1 is SNHLY and CDR2 is FYNNEI in the germline V gene. With V trimmed by 6 bases and J by 3 bases, 8 bases remained unmatched. This CDR3 region has 15 residues. DNA of the CDR3: TGTGCCAGCAGCTTAGGCAGGGGGCTGACAGATACGCAGTATTTT. Translated: CASSLGRGLTDTQYF.

CDR3: CATSAVGSNQPQHF. For the CDR3, the DNA is TGTGCCACCAGTGCGGTGGGTAGCAATCAGCCCCAGCATTTT. The genes are TRBV24-1 and TRBJ1-5; no clear D. The CDR3 runs to 14 residues. V shed 5 bases and J shed 0 bases, with 7 bases lying between them. Looked up from germline, CDR1 is KGHDR and CDR2 is SFDVKD.

The chain employs TRBV7-6 and TRBJ1-1; D is unclear. Trimming took 6 bases from V and 4 from J, leaving 15 bases between them. CDR1 is SGHVS and CDR2 is FNYEAQ in the germline V gene. The CDR3 runs to 14 residues. This CDR3 reads CASRGEVWGTEAFF. CDR3 DNA sequence: TGTGCCAGCAGGGGTGAAGTTTGGGGCACTGAAGCTTTCTTT.

In its sample, this clonotype was seen a few times. The chain is built from TRBV10-1 and TRBJ2-7; 7 nucleotides align to TRBD2. The CDR3 has 15 residues. The germline CDR1 and CDR2 sequences are WNHNN and SYGVQD (reference sequence). V trimming: 0 bases; J trimming: 4 bases; junction bases outside the gene matches: 6. The CDR3 nucleotides are TGCGCCAGCAGTGAGTCGGGGGAGGGCAGATACGAGCAGTACTTC. This sequence encodes CASSESGEGRYEQYF.

J is TRBJ1-2 and V is TRBV5-1; 8 nucleotides align to TRBD1. Unmatched junction bases numbered 7, after V lost 1 base and J lost 8 bases. Germline assignment: CDR1 SGHRS and CDR2 YFSETQ. The CDR3 consists of 14 residues. CDR3 DNA: TGCGCCAGCAGCTTGTCGCAGGGGGCAGGGGGCTACACCTTC. Translation gives CASSLSQGAGGYTF. Filled out from reference TRBV5-1 and TRBJ1-2, the complete variable domain reads KAGVTQTPRYLIKTRGQQVTLSCSPISGHRSVSWYQQTPGQGLQFLFEYFSETQRNKGNFPGRFSGRQFSNSRSEMNVSTLELGDSALYLCASSLSQGAGGYTFGSGTRLTVV.

This rearrangement joins TRBV7-4 to TRBJ1-6; 10 nucleotides line up with TRBD1. The germline gives CDR1 SGHVT, CDR2 SQSDAQ. The length of the CDR3 is 15 residues. The V and J ends lost 4 bases and 7 bases, in that order; junction bases with no gene match: 4. CDR3 amino acids: CASSSTGGNNSPLHF. In DNA form, the CDR3 reads TGTGCCAGCAGCTCGACAGGGGGCAACAATTCACCCCTCCACTTT. Full variable domain (remainder filled in from reference TRBV7-4 and TRBJ1-6): GAGVSQSPRYKVAKRGRDVALRCDSISGHVTLYWYRQTLGQGSEVLTYSQSDAQRDKSGRPSGRFSAERPERSVSTLKIQRTEQGDSAVYLCASSSTGGNNSPLHFGNGTRLTVT.

The chain carries TRBV2 and TRBJ2-3, with D tentatively TRBD1 (5 bases). With 7 bases removed from V and 2 bases from J, the gap between germline ends came to 13 bases. The CDR3 spans 14 residues. Germline CDR1 and CDR2: SNHLY and FYNNEI. The CDR3 nucleotides read TGTGCCAGCACCTTGACCAGGGACACAGATACGCAGTATTTT. Translation gives CASTLTRDTDTQYF. The full variable domain, its missing parts supplied by reference TRBV2 and TRBJ2-3, is EPEVTQTPSHQVTQMGQEVILRCVPISNHLYFYWYRQILGQKVEFLVSFYNNEISEKSEIFDDQFSVERPDGSNFTLKIRSTKLEDSAMYFCASTLTRDTDTQYFGPGTRLTVL.

This clonotype was recorded once. DNA of the CDR3: TGTGCCATCACCCCAGGGCGTATGGAGGGCACGCAGTATTTT. Translating gives CAITPGRMEGTQYF. The rearrangement uses TRBV10-3 and TRBJ2-3, with D possibly matching TRBD2 (6 bases). CDR1 is ENHRY, CDR2 SYGVKD, per germline. The length of the CDR3 is 14 residues. Trimming removed 7 bases from V and 9 bases from J, with 20 bases in between.

The chain recombines TRBV15 with TRBJ1-1, with D maybe TRBD1 (5 bases). Germline-derived CDR1 and CDR2 are LNHNV and YYDKDF (reference sequence). Deletions cut 5 bases from V and 2 bases from J, with 12 bases between. The CDR3 covers 14 residues. The CDR3 DNA reads TGTGCCACCAGCCCCGACAGAACCAACACTGAAGCTTTCTTT. It specifies CATSPDRTNTEAFF.

This chain uses TRBV29-1 with TRBJ1-2; D is unclear. Trimming pared 4 bases from V and 8 bases from J, leaving 14 bases between. Per germline, CDR1 SQVTM and CDR2 ANQGSEA. CDR3 length equals 12 residues. The CDR3 bases are TGCAGCGTTGCGGTGGGGATCTTGGGCTACACCTTC. Translating gives CSVAVGILGYTF.

This chain joins TRBV25-1 and TRBJ2-7; TRBD1 matches 9 bases. The CDR3 is made up of 14 amino acids. CDR1 is MGHDK, CDR2 SYGVNS, per germline. After removal of 6 bases from V and 2 bases from J, the junction contained 5 bases not matched to a gene. DNA for the CDR3: TGTGCCAGCAGGGGGACAGGGAAACCCTACGAGCAGTACTTC. Translation: CASRGTGKPYEQYF.

This chain links TRBV25-1 with TRBJ2-1; D remains unclear. The CDR3 is 10 residues long. In germline, CDR1 is MGHDK, CDR2 SYGVNS. Between the trimmed V and J ends, which lost 5 bases and 7 bases, there was a span of 3 bases. CDR3 nucleotides: TGTGCCAGCAGTCAAAATGAGCAGTTCTTC. Translated, it gives CASSQNEQFF.